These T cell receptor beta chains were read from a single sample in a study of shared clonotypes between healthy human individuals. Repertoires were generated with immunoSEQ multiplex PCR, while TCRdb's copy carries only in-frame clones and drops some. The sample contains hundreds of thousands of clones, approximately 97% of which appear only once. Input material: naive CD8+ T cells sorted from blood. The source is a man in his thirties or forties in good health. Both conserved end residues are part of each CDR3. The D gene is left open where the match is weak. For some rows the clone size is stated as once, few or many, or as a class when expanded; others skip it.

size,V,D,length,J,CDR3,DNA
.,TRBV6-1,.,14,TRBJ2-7,CASSFLKGIYEQYF,TGTGCCAGCAGTTTTTTGAAAGGTATCTACGAGCAGTACTTC
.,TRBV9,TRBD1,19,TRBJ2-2,CASSVAPLSDRADTGELFF,TGTGCCAGCAGCGTAGCCCCCCTAAGCGACAGGGCGGACACCGGGGAGCTGTTTTTT
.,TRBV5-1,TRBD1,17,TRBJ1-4,CASSSGQGARVEEKLFF,TGCGCCAGCAGCTCGGGACAGGGGGCGCGGGTTGAGGAAAAACTGTTTTTT
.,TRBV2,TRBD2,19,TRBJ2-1,CASSERASGKPGSYNEQFF,TGTGCCAGCAGTGAAAGGGCTAGCGGAAAGCCCGGCTCCTACAATGAGCAGTTCTTC
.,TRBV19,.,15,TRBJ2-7,CASSITPRGSYEQYF,TGTGCCAGTAGTATAACCCCACGGGGATCCTACGAGCAGTACTTC
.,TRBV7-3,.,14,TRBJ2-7,CASSLVGPGNEQYF,TGTGCCAGCAGCCTCGTCGGACCCGGGAACGAGCAGTACTTC
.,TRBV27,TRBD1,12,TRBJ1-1,CASGQGGTEAFF,TGTGCCAGCGGACAGGGGGGGACTGAAGCTTTCTTT
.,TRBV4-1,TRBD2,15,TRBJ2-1,CASSQGLAGGDEQFF,TGCGCCAGCAGCCAGGGACTAGCGGGAGGTGATGAGCAGTTCTTC
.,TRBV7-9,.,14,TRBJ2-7,CASTLAISSYEQYF,TGTGCCAGCACGCTAGCCATCAGCTCCTACGAGCAGTACTTC
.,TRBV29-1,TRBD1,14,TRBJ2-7,CSVEGTGESYEQYF,TGCAGCGTTGAAGGGACAGGCGAGTCCTACGAGCAGTACTTC
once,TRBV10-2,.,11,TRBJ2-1,CASATVGEQFF,TGCGCCAGCGCAACGGTGGGTGAGCAGTTCTTC
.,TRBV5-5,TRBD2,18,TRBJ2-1,CASSLVASGRISYNEQFF,TGTGCCAGCAGCTTGGTGGCTAGCGGGAGAATTTCCTACAATGAGCAGTTCTTC
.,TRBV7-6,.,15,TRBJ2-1,CASSFGPAENNEQFF,TGTGCCAGCAGCTTTGGACCGGCGGAAAACAATGAGCAGTTCTTC
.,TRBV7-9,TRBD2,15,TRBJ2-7,CASTRSAGSSYEQYF,TGTGCCAGCACCCGATCAGCGGGGAGCTCCTACGAGCAGTACTTC
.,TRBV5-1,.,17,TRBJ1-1,CASSLELQWPENTEAFF,TGCGCCAGCAGCTTGGAACTACAGTGGCCGGAGAACACTGAAGCTTTCTTT
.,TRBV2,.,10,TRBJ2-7,CASRGGEQYF,TGTGCCAGCAGAGGGGGCGAGCAGTACTTC
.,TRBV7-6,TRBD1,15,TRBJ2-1,CASSPPERGLDEQFF,TGTGCCAGCAGCCCCCCGGAGAGGGGGCTAGATGAGCAGTTCTTC
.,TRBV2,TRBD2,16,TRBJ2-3,CASRTKGTSGGNTQYF,TGTGCCAGCAGGACGAAAGGGACTAGCGGCGGGAATACGCAGTATTTT
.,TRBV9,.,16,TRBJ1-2,CASSAPVGGRHYGYTF,TGTGCCAGCAGCGCCCCCGTCGGGGGGCGACACTATGGCTACACCTTC
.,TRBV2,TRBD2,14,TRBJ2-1,CASRDYQVGNEQFF,TGTGCCAGCCGGGACTACCAAGTCGGCAATGAGCAGTTCTTC
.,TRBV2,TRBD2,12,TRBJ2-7,CASGWEGYEQYF,TGTGCCAGCGGGTGGGAGGGGTACGAGCAGTACTTC
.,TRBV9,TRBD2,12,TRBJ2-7,CASSGRAGEQYF,TGTGCCAGCAGCGGGAGAGCGGGGGAGCAGTACTTC
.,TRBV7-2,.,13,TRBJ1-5,CASSFDRAQPQHF,TGTGCCAGCAGCTTCGATCGGGCTCAGCCCCAGCATTTT
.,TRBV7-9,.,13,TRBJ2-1,CASSSTEYNEQFF,TGTGCCAGCAGCTCAACAGAATACAATGAGCAGTTCTTC